Below, 28 T cell receptor beta chains from the same sample are listed, as sequenced in a study of blood T cell repertoires in COVID-19. Profiled with immunoSEQ multiplex PCR; TCRdb holds only in-frame clones, not every one. Of 95,000 to 150,000 clones in the sample, 65% to 90% were seen once. The specimen was peripheral blood. These receptors came from an elderly man with active or convalescent COVID-19.

The chain is built from TRBV6-2 or TRBV6-3 and TRBJ1-5; D is undetermined. V shed 6 bases and J shed 4 bases, with 10 bases lying between them. The germline V gene encodes CDR1 MNHEY and CDR2 SVGEGT. The CDR3 spans 13 residues. The CDR3 spells CASSLNRNQPQHF. CDR3 nucleotides: TGTGCCAGCAGCCTCAACAGAAATCAGCCCCAGCATTTT.

This clone was observed a single time. CDR3 coding DNA: TGCGCCAGCGCCCATAGTAGCAACACCGGGGAGCTGTTTTTT. Protein sequence: CASAHSSNTGELFF. This rearrangement joins TRBV5-1 to TRBJ2-2; no reliable D call. Germline lookup yields CDR1 SGHRS and CDR2 YFSETQ. The length of the CDR3 is 14 residues. V dropped 7 bases and J dropped 2 bases, with 12 bases sitting between them.

The chain joins TRBV9 to TRBJ2-7; TRBD2 aligns across 11 bases. Per germline, CDR1 SGDLS and CDR2 YYNGEE. Trimming cost V 4 bases and J 7 bases; bases outside gene matches: 4. This CDR3 has 13 residues. The CDR3 reads CASSPTSGGEQYF. The CDR3 bases are TGTGCCAGCAGCCCCACTAGCGGGGGAGAGCAGTACTTC.

This clone was seen only a few times. The gene calls are TRBV30 and TRBJ1-2; TRBD1 might be the D (5 bases). Germline loops: CDR1 GTSNPN, CDR2 SVGIG (reference sequence). V was cut by 4 bases and J by 8 bases, with 14 bases left in between. The CDR3 extends over 12 amino acids. CDR3 protein: CAWIGEVFGYTF. CDR3 nucleotide sequence: TGTGCCTGGATAGGGGAGGTGTTCGGCTACACCTTC.

The rearrangement links TRBV18 to TRBJ2-7; D is ambiguous. The CDR3 spans 13 residues. The germline gives CDR1 KGHSH, CDR2 LQKENI. Trimming shortened V by 3 bases and J by 2 bases, and 8 bases separated the two germline ends. CDR3 protein: CASSPSHTYEQYF. The CDR3 DNA sequence: TGTGCCAGCTCACCTTCACACACCTACGAGCAGTACTTC.

The CDR3 here is CASRVEGSGGYTF. CDR3 sequence (DNA): TGTGCCAGCAGGGTAGAGGGTTCTGGTGGCTACACCTTC. The rearrangement joins TRBV6-5 to TRBJ1-2, with D unclear. This CDR3 is 13 amino acids long. V was clipped by 6 bases and J by 7 bases, with 15 bases between them. Germline CDR1 and CDR2: MNHEY and SVGAGI.

The J gene is TRBJ1-2, the V gene TRBV5-4; 9 nucleotides line up with TRBD1. Germline V lookup: CDR1 SGHNT, CDR2 YYREEE (reference sequence). Losses at the gene ends were 2 bases for V and 6 bases for J; bases not matched to a gene: 20. The CDR3 totals 19 residues. The CDR3: CASSFRGTGSSAYYHGYTF. CDR3 coding DNA: TGTGCCAGCAGCTTTCGGGGGACAGGGAGTTCGGCTTATTACCATGGCTACACCTTC.

The J gene is TRBJ2-6, the V gene TRBV7-8; unclear D gene. The CDR3 loop spans 16 amino acids. The V gene's germline CDR1 is SGHVS and CDR2 FQNEAQ. V was shortened by 6 bases and J by 0 bases, with 12 bases between the two germline ends. CDR3 bases: TGTGCCAGCAGGCATGACTGGAGCTCTGGGGCCAACGTCCTGACTTTC. Its protein is CASRHDWSSGANVLTF.

The chain carries TRBV5-1 and TRBJ1-1; a weak D match, TRBD1 (6 bases). This CDR3 region has 14 residues. The germline V gene encodes CDR1 SGHRS and CDR2 YFSETQ. Deletions cut 3 bases from V and 1 base from J, with 10 bases between. The CDR3 DNA reads TGCGCCAGCAGCTCCACAGGGTCGAACACTGAAGCTTTCTTT. Translating it yields CASSSTGSNTEAFF.

The rearrangement uses TRBV14 and TRBJ1-2, with no clear D. Trimming removed 0 bases at V and 0 bases at J, with 11 bases between. The germline gives CDR1 SGHDN, CDR2 FVKESK. The CDR3 has 16 residues. The CDR3 region is CASSQDKVRPNYGYTF. The CDR3 coding sequence is TGTGCCAGCAGCCAAGATAAAGTCAGGCCTAACTATGGCTACACCTTC.

This chain joins TRBV7-2 and TRBJ1-5; D may be TRBD1 (5 bases). Trimming took off 10 bases at V and 3 bases at J, with 13 bases between the two ends. Germline CDR1 SGHTA, CDR2 FQGNSA. This CDR3 contains 13 residues. CDR3 bases: TGTGCCACCGGGGACTATCCCAATCAGCCCCAGCATTTT. This gives the protein CATGDYPNQPQHF.

The V and J genes are TRBV5-1 and TRBJ1-3; 11 nucleotides line up with TRBD1. V was clipped by 4 bases and J by 0 bases; unmatched bases: 6. In germline, CDR1 is SGHRS, CDR2 YFSETQ. The CDR3 has 17 residues. The CDR3 protein is CASSQTGTGGSGNTIYF. In DNA form, the CDR3 reads TGCGCCAGCAGCCAAACCGGGACAGGGGGCTCTGGAAACACCATATATTTT.

The chain links TRBV4-1 to TRBJ1-2; TRBD1 matches 8 bases. This CDR3 region has 15 residues. Germline V gives CDR1 MGHRA, CDR2 YSYEKL. Germline trimming cut 0 bases from V and 5 bases from J; bases unmatched to any gene: 5. The CDR3 DNA is TGCGCCAGCAGCCAAGAAGACAGGGGCCGGTATGGCTACACCTTC. Translation: CASSQEDRGRYGYTF.

The gene calls are TRBV7-3 and TRBJ2-1, with a possible D match to TRBD2 (5 bases). This CDR3 has 16 residues. Deletions cut 4 bases from V and 7 bases from J, with 20 bases between. CDR1 and CDR2 (germline): SGHTA, FQGTGA. The CDR3 loop reads CASSSHSPRTGNEQFF. CDR3 in DNA: TGTGCCAGCAGCTCGCATAGTCCTCGGACGGGGAATGAGCAGTTCTTC.

This clone has a single count. This rearrangement joins TRBV7-2 to TRBJ2-3; weak D call: TRBD2 (6 bases). Germline assignment: CDR1 SGHTA and CDR2 FQGNSA. Trimming removed 4 bases from V and 1 base from J, with 15 bases in between. There are 16 residues in the CDR3. The CDR3 nucleotides are TGTGCCAGCAGCTACCTTTCGGGGGTCGGCACAGATACGCAGTATTTT. Protein: CASSYLSGVGTDTQYF.

Points on this clone: Additional DNA sequences in this sample encode the identical CDR3. V gene TRBV3-1 (or the pseudogene TRBV3-2) combines with J gene TRBJ1-1; weak D call: TRBD1 (5 bases). The V gene lost 1 base and the J gene lost 4 bases, with 7 bases spanning the gap. In germline, CDR1 is LGHDT, CDR2 YNNKEL (reference sequence). The CDR3 is 13 amino acids. The CDR3 loop reads CASSQGRGTEAFF. The CDR3 DNA reads as TGTGCCAGCAGCCAAGGTAGGGGCACTGAAGCTTTCTTT.

V usage is TRBV10-3 and J usage is TRBJ2-7; D may be TRBD1 (7 bases). This CDR3 has 13 residues. Germline CDR1 ENHRY, CDR2 SYGVKD. The V end lost 6 bases, the J end lost 2 bases, and 11 bases lay between the germline ends. The CDR3 DNA reads as TGTGCCATCAGCGGGGGACAGACCTACGAGCAGTACTTC. Its translation is CAISGGQTYEQYF.

This clone was seen only a few times. In DNA, the CDR3 is TGTGCCAGCAGCTTGATGGGGACTAGGGAAACCCAGTACTTC. It is translated as CASSLMGTRETQYF. The V gene is TRBV7-2, the J gene TRBJ2-5; TRBD2 aligns across 8 bases. Trimming removed 3 bases from V and 8 bases from J; junction bases left unmatched: 8. Germline V gives CDR1 SGHTA, CDR2 FQGNSA. This CDR3 contains 14 residues.

The chain carries TRBV18 and TRBJ1-1; D is unresolved. V was pared by 1 base and J by 4 bases, with 10 bases between. This CDR3 has 14 residues. Germline V gene lookup returns CDR1 KGHSH and CDR2 LQKENI. CDR3 sequence reads: CASSPLSGSTEAFF. The CDR3 DNA is TGTGCCAGCTCACCACTCTCGGGGAGCACTGAAGCTTTCTTT.

V is TRBV19 and J is TRBJ1-4; 11 nucleotides align to TRBD1. The V gene end was trimmed by 5 bases and the J gene end by 7 bases; junction bases not matched to a gene: 3. The CDR3 sequence is 14 residues long. In germline, CDR1 is LNHDA, CDR2 SQIVND (reference sequence). CDR3 in DNA: TGTGCCAGTAGTGGACAGGGGGCCGGTGAAAAACTGTTTTTT. Translated: CASSGQGAGEKLFF.

The gene calls are TRBV6-5 and TRBJ2-7, with 13 bases identical to TRBD2. Germline V lookup: CDR1 MNHEY, CDR2 SVGAGI. The CDR3 is made up of 14 amino acids. The V and J ends lost 7 bases and 3 bases, in that order; junction bases with no gene match: 3. CDR3 in amino acids: CASIRLAGGYEQYF. As DNA, the CDR3 is TGTGCCAGCATTCGACTAGCGGGAGGCTACGAGCAGTACTTC.

The J gene is TRBJ1-6, the V gene TRBV18, with D uncertain. In germline, CDR1 is KGHSH, CDR2 LQKENI. The CDR3 has 14 amino acids. V was shortened by 0 bases and J by 10 bases, with 10 bases between the two germline ends. Written as DNA, the CDR3 is TGTGCCAGCTCACCACCGGAGGGTAAATCACCCCTCCACTTT. It codes for CASSPPEGKSPLHF.

This chain joins TRBV2 and TRBJ2-7; a weak D match, TRBD1 (5 bases). Trimming cost V 5 bases and J 1 base, with 15 bases left between them. The CDR3 has 15 amino acids. The V gene's germline CDR1 is SNHLY and CDR2 FYNNEI. The CDR3 DNA follows: TGTGCCAGCAGTATTCAAGGGGCCTCGTCCTACGAGCAGTACTTC. Residues: CASSIQGASSYEQYF.

This chain connects TRBV5-1 to TRBJ1-4; 8 positions agree with TRBD1. J was trimmed by 10 bases and V by 4 bases; bases with no gene match: 9. The germline CDR1 and CDR2 sequences are SGHRS and YFSETQ. The CDR3 loop spans 14 amino acids. The CDR3 loop is CASSQDRAPLKLFF. CDR3 coding DNA: TGCGCCAGCAGCCAGGACAGGGCTCCTTTAAAACTGTTTTTT.

The V gene is TRBV7-6, the J gene TRBJ1-3, with a tentative D call TRBD1 (5 bases). The germline V gene encodes CDR1 SGHVS and CDR2 FNYEAQ. V was shortened by 1 base and J by 0 bases, with 16 bases between the two germline ends. The CDR3 has 18 amino acids. CDR3 nucleotides: TGTGCCAGCAGCTTAGGGGGATACAGGCGTCGCTCTGGAAACACCATATATTTT. It yields the protein CASSLGGYRRRSGNTIYF.

This clone came up a few times. The rearrangement links TRBV7-2 to TRBJ2-1, with TRBD2 identical over 9 bases. Looked up from germline, CDR1 is SGHTA and CDR2 is FQGNSA. The CDR3 sequence is 16 residues long. V lost 2 bases, J lost 9 bases, and 11 bases stayed unmatched. The CDR3 bases are TGTGCCAGCAGCTTAAAAGGGGCGGGAGGGGCTGGTGAGCAGTTCTTC. It codes for CASSLKGAGGAGEQFF. Looking up the rest from reference TRBV7-2 and TRBJ2-1 gives the full variable domain: GAGVSQSPSNKVTEKGKDVELRCDPISGHTALYWYRQSLGQGLEFLIYFQGNSAPDKSGLPSDRFSAERTGGSVSTLTIQRTQQEDSAVYLCASSLKGAGGAGEQFFGPGTRLTVL.

This clone was picked up a small number of times. This chain joins TRBV11-1 and TRBJ1-4; D uncertain. This CDR3 comprises 16 residues. V lost 3 bases to trimming and J lost 0 bases, with 11 bases between them. Germline V gene data show CDR1 as SGHAT and CDR2 as FQDESV (reference sequence). The CDR3: CASSLGRKATNEKLFF. For the CDR3, the DNA is TGTGCCAGCAGCTTGGGCAGAAAAGCAACTAATGAAAAACTGTTTTTT.

The rearrangement joins TRBV6-5 to TRBJ1-5, with 8 bases aligning to TRBD1. V lost 5 bases to trimming and J lost 6 bases; unmatched junction nucleotides: 6. The germline gives CDR1 MNHEY, CDR2 SVGAGI. The CDR3 contains 14 residues. CDR3 residues: CASSLGQGAQPQHF. CDR3 DNA sequence: TGTGCCAGCAGTCTCGGACAGGGCGCTCAGCCCCAGCATTTT.